This T cell receptor (beta chain) originates from a study of blood T cell repertoires in COVID-19. For the study at large: COVID-19 samples, acute and convalescent, were from the United States, Italy and Spain. In each case, the material was cDNA or gDNA derived from T cells, B-cell-depleted T cells, or PBMCs.

The CDR3 is 16 amino acids. The J segment lost 6 bases and the V segment lost 2 bases, leaving 10 bases of the junction unmatched. The germline gives CDR1 MNHEY, CDR2 SVGAGI. Study processing details: Reference gene primer amplification gave estimated nucleated cell counts. Only in-frame clones appear in the TCRdb table, and some are missing; sequencing was by immunoSEQ multiplex PCR. V, J and clone size derive from that table, while D and trimming were established from the DNA sequence. The table records over 35,000 clones, 90% of them present only once. The chain uses TRBV6-5 and TRBJ1-1, with 9 bases fitting TRBD1. What was sequenced was peripheral blood. This TCR came from a man aged 70-80 years with active COVID-19. CDR3 nucleotide sequence: TGTGCCAGCAGTTACCCAACCGGGACAGGGCGGGCTGAAGCTTTCTTT. This encodes CASSYPTGTGRAEAFF.